These 18 T cell receptor beta chains share one sample of origin, sequenced in a study of blood T cell repertoires in COVID-19. This table comes from immunoSEQ multiplex PCR, and its TCRdb copy is limited to in-frame clones, with some not included. The table includes about 120,000 clones, 86% detected once. Material for sequencing was peripheral blood. Receptors originate from a man aged 40-50 years with acute or convalescent COVID-19.

The chain couples TRBV19 to TRBJ1-6; 7 bases are a match to TRBD1. Germline CDR1 is LNHDA and CDR2 is SQIVND (reference sequence). J lost 5 bases, V lost 3 bases, and 4 bases had no gene match. There are 15 residues in the CDR3. The CDR3 DNA reads TGTGCCAGTAGTATTCGGGACAGAGATAATTCACCCCTCCACTTT. This codes for CASSIRDRDNSPLHF.

This chain links TRBV30 with TRBJ1-1, with D unclear. Trimming removed 1 base at V and 1 base at J, with 10 bases between. Germline V gene sequence: CDR1 GTSNPN, CDR2 SVGIG (reference sequence). CDR3 length: 14 residues. This chain's CDR3 is CAWSGGVPNTEAFF. The CDR3 DNA is TGTGCCTGGAGTGGAGGAGTCCCGAACACTGAAGCTTTCTTT.

This clone appeared a few times. J is TRBJ2-3 and V is TRBV11-3; possible D gene TRBD2, 5 bases. The germline gives CDR1 SGHNT, CDR2 YENEEA. CDR3 length: 16 residues. V lost 2 bases to trimming and J lost 4 bases, with 16 bases between them. The CDR3 sequence is CASSLYFGSEADTQYF. In nucleotides, the CDR3 is TGTGCCAGCAGCTTATATTTCGGGTCGGAGGCAGATACGCAGTATTTT.

The V and J genes are TRBV11-2 and TRBJ2-6; the match to TRBD1 covers 7 bases. V shed 3 bases, J shed 1 base, and the junction held 6 bases outside the gene matches. In germline, CDR1 is SGHAT, CDR2 FQNNGV. The CDR3 extends over 17 amino acids. DNA for the CDR3: TGTGCCAGCAGCTTCGGACAGGCAAGTTCTGGGGCCAACGTCCTGACTTTC. This codes for CASSFGQASSGANVLTF.

The chain carries TRBV21-1 and TRBJ2-2; TRBD1 is the table's D call, not checked against the DNA. TRBV21-1 is marked as a pseudogene. The CDR3 loop spans 13 amino acids. Here the CDR3 DNA reads TGTGCCAAAGACAGGGCCGGTGGCGGGGAGCTGTTTTTT. It codes for CAKDRAGGGELFF.

The V gene is TRBV30, the J gene TRBJ2-2; 15 bases agree with TRBD2. The CDR3 sequence is 17 residues long. J gave up 8 bases and V 2 bases, and 9 bases lay outside the gene matches. CDR1 is GTSNPN and CDR2 is SVGIG in the germline V gene (reference sequence). CDR3 nucleotide sequence: TGTGCCTGGAGTACAACCGGGACTAGCGGGAGGTCTGGGGAGCTGTTTTTT. Translation gives CAWSTTGTSGRSGELFF.

The V and J genes are TRBV3-1 (or the pseudogene TRBV3-2) and TRBJ2-1; D gene ambiguous. The germline gives CDR1 LGHDT, CDR2 YNNKEL (reference sequence). This CDR3 contains 14 residues. Trimming took 1 base from V and 3 from J, leaving 7 bases between them. CDR3 in amino acids: CASSQAWSYNEQFF. CDR3 nucleotide sequence: TGTGCCAGCAGCCAAGCGTGGAGCTACAATGAGCAGTTCTTC.

The chain combines TRBV10-1 with TRBJ1-1, with 7 nucleotides matching TRBD1. Germline trimming cut 0 bases from V and 10 bases from J; bases unmatched to any gene: 2. Germline V gives CDR1 WNHNN, CDR2 SYGVQD (reference sequence). This CDR3 comprises 12 residues. The CDR3: CASSESNRGAFF. CDR3 nucleotides: TGCGCCAGCAGTGAGTCGAACAGGGGAGCTTTCTTT.

The chain carries TRBV5-1 and TRBJ1-4; D is possibly TRBD1 (6 bases). The V end lost 4 bases, the J end lost 5 bases, and 12 bases lay between the germline ends. This CDR3 region has 14 residues. The germline V gene has CDR1 SGHRS and CDR2 YFSETQ. CDR3 residues: CASSLGTGNEKLFF. CDR3 bases: TGCGCCAGCAGCCTTGGAACAGGGAATGAAAAACTGTTTTTT.

This clone was seen only a few times. V usage is TRBV6-2 or TRBV6-3 and J usage is TRBJ1-2, with TRBD1 identical over 8 bases. This CDR3 is 14 amino acids long. Losses at the gene ends were 5 bases for V and 8 bases for J; bases not matched to a gene: 10. CDR1 is MNHEY, CDR2 SVGEGT, per germline. The CDR3 sequence is CASSQTGGETGYTF. CDR3 nucleotides: TGTGCCAGCAGTCAAACAGGGGGTGAAACGGGCTACACCTTC.

This clone was found once. In DNA, the CDR3 is TGCGCCAGCAGCCAAGGACAGTTTAACCCTGAAAAACTGTTTTTT. Amino acid sequence: CASSQGQFNPEKLFF. The chain combines TRBV4-1 with TRBJ1-4, with D perhaps TRBD1 (5 bases). V was clipped by 1 base and J by 7 bases, with 13 bases between them. The length of the CDR3 is 15 residues. Germline V lookup: CDR1 MGHRA, CDR2 YSYEKL.

This chain links TRBV28 with TRBJ2-7; 7 bases agree with TRBD2. Germline V lookup: CDR1 MDHEN, CDR2 SYDVKM. The CDR3 is 15 amino acids. With V trimmed by 1 base and J by 1 base, 4 bases remained unmatched. CDR3 residues: CASSLFERGSYEQYF. The CDR3 nucleotides are TGTGCCAGCAGTTTATTCGAGCGGGGTTCCTACGAGCAGTACTTC.

Written as DNA, the CDR3 is TGTGCCAGCTCTCGGACAGACTCTGGAAACACCATATATTTT. Amino acid sequence: CASSRTDSGNTIYF. This chain connects TRBV18 to TRBJ1-3; D is possibly TRBD1 (6 bases). The V end was cut by 6 bases, the J end by 0 bases, with 9 bases between. This CDR3 is built from 14 residues. CDR1 and CDR2 (germline): KGHSH, LQKENI. Based on the CDR3 plus reference TRBV18 and TRBJ1-3, the full variable domain is NAGVMQNPRHLVRRRGQEARLRCSPMKGHSHVYWYRQLPEEGLKFMVYLQKENIIDESGMPKERFSAEFPKEGPSILRIQQVVRGDSAAYFCASSRTDSGNTIYFGEGSWLTVV.

The chain joins TRBV7-3 to TRBJ2-1; 7 bases agree with TRBD1. V gave up 2 bases and J gave up 6 bases; unmatched junction bases: 4. The germline V gene encodes CDR1 SGHTA and CDR2 FQGTGA. CDR3 size: 14 residues. For the CDR3, the DNA is TGTGCCAGCAGCTTAGCGGCAGGGGGCAATGAGCAGTTCTTC. This encodes CASSLAAGGNEQFF.

This clone came up once. The chain links TRBV5-1 to TRBJ2-4, with 10 bases lining up with TRBD2. This CDR3 has 17 amino acids. CDR1 SGHRS and CDR2 YFSETQ come from the germline V gene. With 5 bases clipped from V and 1 base from J, the junction kept 9 bases outside the gene matches. In DNA form, the CDR3 reads TGCGCCAGCAGTTATAGGACTAGCGGAGGGGCCAAAAACATTCAGTACTTC. Amino acid sequence: CASSYRTSGGAKNIQYF.

V usage is TRBV10-3 and J usage is TRBJ1-5; TRBD1 might be the D (5 bases). The CDR3 spans 15 residues. Deletions cut 0 bases from V and 7 bases from J, with 13 bases between. CDR1 ENHRY and CDR2 SYGVKD come from the germline V gene. The CDR3 region has the DNA TGTGCCATCAGTGAGTCAAGGGGCCCGTACCAGCCCCAGCATTTT. It translates to CAISESRGPYQPQHF.

The chain couples TRBV6-5 to TRBJ2-1, with TRBD2 matching over 9 bases. The length of the CDR3 is 14 residues. Germline CDR1 and CDR2: MNHEY and SVGAGI. The V gene end was trimmed by 7 bases and the J gene end by 10 bases; junction bases not matched to a gene: 11. The CDR3 sequence: CASTARLAAQEQFF. The CDR3 bases are TGTGCCAGCACCGCTCGACTAGCGGCCCAGGAGCAGTTCTTC.

This chain links TRBV3-1 (or the pseudogene TRBV3-2) with TRBJ2-5; 11 bases map to TRBD2. Germline-derived CDR1 and CDR2 are LGHDT and YNNKEL (reference sequence). This CDR3 is 16 amino acids long. V lost 2 bases and J lost 5; bases outside the gene matches: 7. The CDR3 bases are TGTGCCAGCAGCCAACTGATAGCGGGAGGGCGGGAGACCCAGTACTTC. Translating gives CASSQLIAGGRETQYF.